Below, 21 T cell receptor beta chains from the same sample are listed, as sequenced in a study of shared T cell receptors in the human thymus. The repertoire was sequenced with immunoSEQ multiplex PCR; TCRdb's copy has only in-frame clones and lacks some. The sample holds roughly 410,000 clones, 85% to 95% seen once. Input material: thymocytes. The origin of the receptors is a human donor.

DNA of the CDR3: TGCGCCAGCAGCCTCCCTCCGGGACTCTCCTACAATGAGCAGTTCTTC. Residues: CASSLPPGLSYNEQFF. The chain links TRBV5-1 to TRBJ2-1, with D maybe TRBD2 (6 bases). Germline-derived CDR1 and CDR2 are SGHRS and YFSETQ. This CDR3 contains 16 residues. V lost 4 bases and J 0 bases, leaving 14 bases between the germline ends.

The V gene is TRBV6-1, the J gene TRBJ1-4; D is undetermined. Germline CDR1 MNHNS, CDR2 SASEGT. The V gene lost 7 bases and the J gene lost 7 bases, with 16 bases spanning the gap. CDR3 length: 14 residues. Here the CDR3 reads CASTGRPVTEKLFF. CDR3 DNA: TGTGCCAGCACCGGACGGCCTGTTACTGAAAAACTGTTTTTT.

The genes are TRBV28 and TRBJ1-1, with 8 positions matching TRBD1. The length of the CDR3 is 15 residues. CDR1 is MDHEN, CDR2 SYDVKM, per germline. V gave up 5 bases and J gave up 3 bases; unmatched junction bases: 8. The CDR3 DNA reads TGTGCCAGCAGTCCTACAGGGGGTCGGGACACTGAAGCTTTCTTT. Translation gives CASSPTGGRDTEAFF.

The rearrangement uses TRBV7-9 and TRBJ2-5, with TRBD2 matching 8 bases. The CDR3 length is 15 residues. Germline CDR1 reads SEHNR; CDR2 reads FQNEAQ (reference sequence). J lost 4 bases, V lost 8 bases, and 12 bases had no gene match. The CDR3 DNA reads TGTGCCAGCTCTCGGGGAGCGGGAGACCCAGAGACCCAGTACTTC. Translated: CASSRGAGDPETQYF.

The rearrangement joins TRBV10-3 to TRBJ2-2, with 14 bases matching TRBD2. The germline V gene has CDR1 ENHRY and CDR2 SYGVKD. This CDR3 comprises 15 residues. Trimming at V came to 10 bases and at J to 4 bases, leaving 5 bases not matched to a gene. The CDR3 reads CATRTSGRSTGELFF. CDR3 DNA: TGTGCCACGCGGACTAGCGGGAGGTCCACCGGGGAGCTGTTTTTT.

CDR3 region: CASSDGTKYEQYF. In DNA, the CDR3 is TGTGCCAGCAGTGATGGGACAAAATACGAGCAGTACTTC. The rearrangement links TRBV25-1 to TRBJ2-7, with D perhaps TRBD1 (6 bases). The CDR3 loop spans 13 amino acids. The germline CDR1 and CDR2 sequences are MGHDK and SYGVNS. Trimming removed 3 bases at V and 4 bases at J, with 10 bases between.

This clone was seen a single time. The chain is built from TRBV6-5 and TRBJ2-2; 8 bases fit TRBD2. This CDR3 spans 14 amino acids. CDR1 MNHEY and CDR2 SVGAGI come from the germline V gene. V trimming: 10 bases; J trimming: 4 bases; junction bases outside the gene matches: 8. CDR3 DNA sequence: TGTGCCACCAAGCGAGCGGGAGCCACCGGGGAGCTGTTTTTT. This encodes CATKRAGATGELFF.

The V call is TRBV19, the J call TRBJ2-7; 7 bases align to TRBD2. CDR3 length equals 14 residues. Looked up from germline, CDR1 is LNHDA and CDR2 is SQIVND (reference sequence). Trimming took 5 bases from V and 3 from J; bases not matched to a gene: 7. In DNA, the CDR3 is TGTGCCAGTAGTCCCTCGGAGCGGGACTACGAGCAGTACTTC. Residues: CASSPSERDYEQYF.

The chain joins TRBV6-6 to TRBJ2-1, with TRBD1 matching 7 bases. J was trimmed by 7 bases and V by 2 bases; bases with no gene match: 8. Germline CDR1 is MNHNY and CDR2 is SVGAGI (reference sequence). The CDR3 sequence is 15 residues long. The CDR3 spells CASSYPRSRGNEQFF. CDR3 sequence (DNA): TGTGCCAGCAGTTACCCTCGCAGCAGGGGGAATGAGCAGTTCTTC.

The genes are TRBV7-9 and TRBJ1-3; 8 nucleotides agree with TRBD1. The germline gives CDR1 SEHNR, CDR2 FQNEAQ (reference sequence). CDR3 length equals 17 residues. Trimming took 5 bases from V and 0 from J; bases not matched to a gene: 9. The CDR3 sequence: CASSPGGQVVSGNTIYF. The CDR3 nucleotides read TGTGCCAGCAGCCCTGGGGGACAGGTTGTCTCTGGAAACACCATATATTTT.

The chain links TRBV19 to TRBJ2-7, with 8 bases lining up with TRBD1. Looked up from germline, CDR1 is LNHDA and CDR2 is SQIVND (reference sequence). The J segment lost 0 bases and the V segment lost 8 bases, leaving 3 bases of the junction unmatched. This CDR3 comprises 13 residues. The CDR3 loop is CASGGQASYEQYF. CDR3 DNA sequence: TGTGCCAGTGGGGGACAGGCCTCCTACGAGCAGTACTTC. The full variable domain, with the rest looked up from reference TRBV19 and TRBJ2-7, is DGGITQSPKYLFRKEGQNVTLSCEQNLNHDAMYWYRQDPGQGLRLIYYSQIVNDFQKGDIAEGYSVSREKKESFPLTVTSAQKNPTAFYLCASGGQASYEQYFGPGTRLTVT.

This sequence joins TRBV29-1 and TRBJ2-5, with D perhaps matching TRBD1 or TRBD2 (5 bases each). CDR3 length equals 15 residues. Germline V CDR1 and CDR2: SQVTM, ANQGSEA. The V end was cut by 7 bases, the J end by 4 bases, with 22 bases between. The CDR3 bases are TGCAGCGGACTGGATGAGGGGCCGGACGGAGAGACCCAGTACTTC. This encodes CSGLDEGPDGETQYF.

This rearrangement joins TRBV10-3 to TRBJ1-2; D not certain. The germline V gene has CDR1 ENHRY and CDR2 SYGVKD. This CDR3 comprises 16 residues. Between the trimmed V and J ends, which lost 4 bases and 4 bases, there was a span of 19 bases. In nucleotides, the CDR3 is TGTGCCATCAGTGGCTGGGCGTTCGGCGCGGGCTATGGCTACACCTTC. This codes for CAISGWAFGAGYGYTF.

This sequence joins TRBV15 and TRBJ1-4; 7 bases align to TRBD1. This CDR3 spans 16 amino acids. V lost 1 base and J lost 2; bases outside the gene matches: 4. CDR1 and CDR2 from the germline V gene are LNHNV and YYDKDF (reference sequence). The DNA for the CDR3 is TGTGCCACCAGCAGAGCCGAGGGGGCCACTAATGAAAAACTGTTTTTT. Translated, it gives CATSRAEGATNEKLFF.

The rearrangement joins TRBV7-9 to TRBJ2-7; TRBD2 aligns across 7 bases. Germline V gene data show CDR1 as SEHNR and CDR2 as FQNEAQ (reference sequence). The J segment lost 2 bases and the V segment lost 7 bases, leaving 8 bases of the junction unmatched. The CDR3 contains 14 residues. CDR3 bases: TGTGCCAGCAACCTGTGGGGGGGAACCTACGAGCAGTACTTC. It is translated as CASNLWGGTYEQYF.

The chain recombines TRBV7-5 with TRBJ2-7; the table's TRBD2 call for D was not verified on the DNA. TRBV7-5 is marked as a pseudogene. CDR3 length: 15 residues. CDR3 sequence (DNA): TGTGTCAGAAGCTTAGGTGTGGACTCATCCTACGAGCAGTACTTC. Protein product: CVRSLGVDSSYEQYF.

The V and J genes are TRBV30 and TRBJ1-1, with 8 bases fitting TRBD1. V was clipped by 0 bases and J by 2 bases; unmatched bases: 8. CDR1 is GTSNPN and CDR2 is SVGIG in the germline V gene (reference sequence). The CDR3 is 16 residues long. CDR3 DNA: TGTGCCTGGAGTGTACCAGGGACAGGTACTAACACTGAAGCTTTCTTT. Protein sequence: CAWSVPGTGTNTEAFF.

The rearrangement uses TRBV9 and TRBJ2-5; 8 bases line up with TRBD1. The CDR3 spans 13 residues. Germline-derived CDR1 and CDR2 are SGDLS and YYNGEE. V was pared by 2 bases and J by 4 bases, with 1 base of the junction left unmatched. DNA of the CDR3: TGTGCCAGCAGCGTCCAGGGGGCAGAGACCCAGTACTTC. Amino acid sequence: CASSVQGAETQYF.

The chain links TRBV15 to TRBJ1-1; 9 positions agree with TRBD1. The ends lost 8 bases at V and 3 bases at J; junction bases unmatched: 4. Germline V gene data show CDR1 as LNHNV and CDR2 as YYDKDF (reference sequence). The CDR3 covers 13 residues. CDR3 loop: CATSRDRDTEAFF. DNA for the CDR3: TGTGCCACCTCCCGGGACAGGGACACTGAAGCTTTCTTT. Complete variable domain (other parts from reference TRBV15 and TRBJ1-1): DAMVIQNPRYQVTQFGKPVTLSCSQTLNHNVMYWYQQKSSQAPKLLFHYYDKDFNNEADTPDNFQSRRPNTSFCFLDIRSPGLGDTAMYLCATSRDRDTEAFFGQGTRLTVV.

V is TRBV28 and J is TRBJ2-7; D gene ambiguous. CDR1 is MDHEN and CDR2 is SYDVKM in the germline V gene. This CDR3 comprises 12 residues. Trimming removed 6 bases from V and 0 bases from J, with 6 bases in between. The CDR3 DNA is TGTGCCAGCAGGACCCCCTCCTACGAGCAGTACTTC. This gives the protein CASRTPSYEQYF.

This chain uses TRBV15 with TRBJ2-7; TRBD2 matches 9 bases. CDR3 length: 17 amino acids. Per the germline V gene, CDR1 is LNHNV and CDR2 is YYDKDF (reference sequence). The V and J ends lost 3 bases and 3 bases, in that order; junction bases with no gene match: 12. CDR3 bases: TGTGCCACCAGCAGGCGCCTACGTAAGCGGGAGGTCTACGAGCAGTACTTC. It yields the protein CATSRRLRKREVYEQYF.